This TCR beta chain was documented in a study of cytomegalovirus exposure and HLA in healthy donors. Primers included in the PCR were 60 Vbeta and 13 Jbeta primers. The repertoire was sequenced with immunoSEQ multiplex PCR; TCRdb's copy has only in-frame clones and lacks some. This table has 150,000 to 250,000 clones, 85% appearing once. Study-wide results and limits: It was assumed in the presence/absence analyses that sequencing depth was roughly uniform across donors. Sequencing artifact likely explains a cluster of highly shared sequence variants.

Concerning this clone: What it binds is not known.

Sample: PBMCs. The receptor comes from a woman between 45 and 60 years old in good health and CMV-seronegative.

The CDR3 sequence: CASSKTGALYEQYF. The CDR3 bases are TGTGCCAGCAGCAAGACAGGGGCCCTCTACGAGCAGTACTTC. V and J are TRBV5-4 and TRBJ2-7; 8 positions agree with TRBD1. J lost 3 bases, V lost 4 bases, and 6 bases had no gene match. The CDR3 has 14 amino acids. From germline, CDR1 is SGHNT and CDR2 YYREEE (reference sequence).